The next 28 T cell receptor beta chains were all read from a single sample in a study of T cells after yellow fever vaccination (dated by TCRdb to between 2018 and 2021). The meaning of the sample's treatment or condition label: live attenuated yellow fever vaccine strain. Library generation was performed with 5' RACE. Sequencing was carried out with an Illumina NovaSeq 6000. TCRdb's own reprocessing of the public reads used fastp at Q25 and MiXCR and kept productive beta chains. For every CDR3 protein sequence, its rows merge into one entry that carries the most common genes and DNA. Present in this sample are 340,000 or so distinct CDR3 sequences, around 13% of which were seen just once. Approximately 3.3% of the sample is taken by the ten largest. Sequencing was performed on CD4+ T cells sorted from PBMCs, taken 15 days after the yellow fever booster vaccination. The receptors stem from a young man who received the YFV17D yellow fever vaccine.

This clonotype was counted at least ten times. The chain carries TRBV28 and TRBJ1-1; no definite D call. V was cut by 3 bases and J by 1 base, with 12 bases left in between. The CDR3 consists of 15 residues. The V gene's germline CDR1 is MDHEN and CDR2 SYDVKM. The CDR3 is CASSFATLPNTEAFF. In DNA form, the CDR3 reads TGTGCCAGCAGTTTTGCCACCCTCCCGAACACTGAAGCTTTCTTT.

This clonotype was detected only a few times. Here the CDR3 reads CASSSLYREGQPQHF. The CDR3 nucleotides are TGTGCCAGCAGTTCCTTGTACAGGGAAGGACAGCCCCAGCATTTT. The gene calls are TRBV6-2 or TRBV6-3 and TRBJ1-5, with D possibly TRBD1 on 6 matching bases. This CDR3 spans 15 amino acids. Germline V gene data show CDR1 as MNHEY and CDR2 as SVGEGT. V was clipped by 4 bases and J by 7 bases, with 17 bases between them.

The chain recombines TRBV5-1 with TRBJ1-6; 11 bases align to TRBD1. V lost 5 bases, J lost 6 bases, and 7 bases stayed unmatched. CDR3 length equals 16 residues. The germline gives CDR1 SGHRS, CDR2 YFSETQ. Here the CDR3 reads CASSRGQGVSNSPLHF. The CDR3 DNA sequence: TGCGCCAGCAGTCGGGGACAGGGGGTGTCTAATTCACCCCTCCACTTT.

The genes are TRBV29-1 and TRBJ1-5; tentative D call: TRBD1 (5 bases). Trimming cost V 4 bases and J 2 bases, with 15 bases left between them. Germline V gives CDR1 SQVTM, CDR2 ANQGSEA. The CDR3 extends over 15 amino acids. In nucleotides, the CDR3 is TGCAGCGTTGCGGGGGATACGGGAGGCAATCAGCCCCAGCATTTT. Protein sequence: CSVAGDTGGNQPQHF.

The sample holds many counts of this clonotype. The J gene is TRBJ2-3, the V gene TRBV10-1, with 11 bases fitting TRBD2. CDR1 WNHNN and CDR2 SYGVQD come from the germline V gene (reference sequence). The CDR3 sequence is 16 residues long. J was trimmed by 4 bases and V by 0 bases; bases with no gene match: 3. CDR3 sequence reads: CASSESLAGGPDTQYF. The CDR3 nucleotides are TGCGCCAGCAGTGAGTCCCTAGCGGGGGGACCAGATACGCAGTATTTT.

This clonotype has a handful of counts. The V call is TRBV11-2, the J call TRBJ1-1; D uncertain. V was shortened by 5 bases and J by 6 bases, with 16 bases between the two germline ends. This CDR3 is 14 amino acids long. Germline V CDR1 and CDR2: SGHAT, FQNNGV. CDR3 loop: CASSPIQWIAEAFF. DNA of the CDR3: TGTGCCAGCAGCCCTATTCAATGGATTGCTGAAGCTTTCTTT.

This clonotype has just a few counts. The chain uses TRBV7-2 and TRBJ2-7; D perhaps matches TRBD2 (5 bases). The CDR3 loop spans 14 amino acids. Germline V gene lookup returns CDR1 SGHTA and CDR2 FQGNSA. V lost 4 bases and J lost 2, with 12 bases in between. CDR3 sequence reads: CASSSGIATYEQYV. In nucleotides, the CDR3 is TGTGCCAGCAGCTCGGGGATAGCCACCTACGAGCAGTACGTC.

This clonotype has just a few counts. The V and J genes are TRBV12-3 or TRBV12-4 and TRBJ1-5; no firm D call. V gave up 1 base and J gave up 5 bases, with 9 bases separating them. This CDR3 comprises 14 residues. The CDR3 bases are TGTGCCAGCAGTTTAGTCCCCGGAGATCAGCCCCAGCATTTT. This encodes CASSLVPGDQPQHF.

This clonotype was detected a few times. This sequence joins TRBV4-1 and TRBJ2-1; 7 bases agree with TRBD2. CDR3 size: 17 residues. V was pared by 4 bases and J by 0 bases, with 9 bases of the junction left unmatched. Germline CDR1 reads MGHRA; CDR2 reads YSYEKL. The CDR3 spells CASSPAGGSSSYNEQFF. The CDR3 DNA is TGCGCCAGCAGCCCCGCCGGGGGGTCGAGCTCCTACAATGAGCAGTTCTTC.

The chain employs TRBV9 and TRBJ1-1; tentative D call: TRBD1 (5 bases). This CDR3 region has 13 residues. The V end was cut by 9 bases, the J end by 3 bases, with 15 bases between. CDR1 is SGDLS and CDR2 is YYNGEE in the germline V gene. CDR3 bases: TGTGCCACTCGGGGCCCGGGCGACACTGAAGCTTTCTTT. It translates to CATRGPGDTEAFF.

This clonotype was recorded a few times. The chain employs TRBV12-3 or TRBV12-4 and TRBJ1-4; the match to TRBD1 covers 8 bases. V lost 6 bases to trimming and J lost 3 bases; unmatched junction nucleotides: 9. This CDR3 spans 16 amino acids. The DNA of the CDR3 is TGTGCCAGCAGCGGCTCCTCCAGGGGGCCTAATGAAAAACTGTTTTTT. Residues: CASSGSSRGPNEKLFF.

This clonotype appeared a few times. The chain joins TRBV6-2 or TRBV6-3 to TRBJ2-5; D gene ambiguous. The CDR3 length is 13 residues. Germline CDR1 reads MNHEY; CDR2 reads SVGEGT. V was clipped by 1 base and J by 2 bases, with 5 bases between them. CDR3 residues: CASSYLVQETQYF. CDR3 sequence (DNA): TGTGCCAGCAGTTACTTAGTTCAAGAGACCCAGTACTTC.

The chain joins TRBV6-6 to TRBJ2-7; D might be TRBD2 (7 bases). This CDR3 is built from 14 residues. Germline CDR1 reads MNHNY; CDR2 reads SVGAGI (reference sequence). V was clipped by 4 bases and J by 5 bases, with 15 bases between them. The CDR3 sequence: CASSFGGGAHEQYV. The CDR3 bases are TGTGCCAGCAGTTTTGGGGGGGGGGCCCACGAGCAGTACGTC.

There are a few counts of this clonotype. The gene calls are TRBV4-1 and TRBJ1-4; D not certain. CDR3 length equals 15 residues. Germline V gene lookup returns CDR1 MGHRA and CDR2 YSYEKL. Trimming removed 1 base from V and 7 bases from J, with 13 bases in between. The CDR3 nucleotides are TGCGCCAGCAGCCAAGGTCCGGGTCGGGGTGAAAAACTGTTTTTT. It yields the protein CASSQGPGRGEKLFF.

The sample holds a few counts of this clonotype. V and J are TRBV4-3 and TRBJ1-6, with D perhaps matching TRBD1 (5 bases). There are 15 residues in the CDR3. V lost 0 bases to trimming and J lost 8 bases, with 11 bases between them. Germline CDR1 and CDR2: LGHNA and YSLEER. CDR3 loop: CASSQDVEGHSPLHF. DNA of the CDR3: TGCGCCAGCAGCCAAGATGTTGAGGGGCATTCACCCCTCCACTTT.

The V and J genes are TRBV5-1 and TRBJ2-3, with TRBD2 matching 7 bases. CDR1 and CDR2 (germline): SGHRS, YFSETQ. This CDR3 region has 15 residues. The ends lost 1 base at V and 4 bases at J; junction bases unmatched: 6. The CDR3 DNA sequence: TGCGCCAGCAGCTTGCAAGGGGAGGGGTCAGATACGCAGTATTTT. Protein: CASSLQGEGSDTQYF.

The CDR3 coding sequence is TGTGCCAGCAGCCAACCTGGGACAGATACGCAGTATTTT. Translated: CASSQPGTDTQYF. The rearrangement uses TRBV4-2 and TRBJ2-3; D gene unclear. CDR1 LGHNA and CDR2 YNFKEQ come from the germline V gene. V lost 2 bases and J 3 bases, leaving 6 bases between the germline ends. The CDR3 totals 13 residues.

This clonotype has a handful of counts. The V call is TRBV7-9, the J call TRBJ2-7; D is uncertain. CDR1 and CDR2 from the germline V gene are SEHNR and FQNEAQ (reference sequence). V lost 5 bases and J lost 5, with 13 bases in between. This CDR3 is built from 13 residues. Here the CDR3 DNA reads TGTGCCAGCAGCCCCCCGGGCACTCACGAGCAGTACGTC. It specifies CASSPPGTHEQYV.

This chain connects TRBV28 to TRBJ1-6, with D hard to call. The CDR3 consists of 11 residues. Germline-derived CDR1 and CDR2 are MDHEN and SYDVKM. V was trimmed by 4 bases and J by 10 bases, leaving 5 bases between them. This CDR3 is CASSYRSPLHF. For the CDR3, the DNA is TGTGCCAGCAGTTATCGGTCACCCCTCCACTTT.

Only a few counts were recorded for this clonotype. The chain links TRBV5-1 to TRBJ2-2; 10 bases match TRBD1. Trimming at V came to 4 bases and at J to 5 bases, leaving 8 bases not matched to a gene. CDR3 length: 16 residues. The germline V gene has CDR1 SGHRS and CDR2 YFSETQ. For the CDR3, the DNA is TGCGCCAGCAGCGCCGGGACAGGGGTGGCAACCGGGGAGCTGTTTTTT. As protein: CASSAGTGVATGELFF.

The chain has TRBV19 and TRBJ2-3; D is ambiguous. V was shortened by 1 base and J by 3 bases, with 5 bases between the two germline ends. Germline lookup yields CDR1 LNHDA and CDR2 SQIVND (reference sequence). The CDR3 totals 13 residues. This CDR3 reads CASSIVGTDTQYF. CDR3 sequence (DNA): TGTGCCAGTAGTATAGTTGGGACAGATACGCAGTATTTT.

This clonotype has ten or more counts. The CDR3 protein is CASSKLAGQDTQYF. The CDR3 DNA reads TGTGCCAGCAGTAAGCTAGCGGGACAAGATACGCAGTATTTT. The chain has TRBV6-4 and TRBJ2-3; 9 bases match TRBD2. The length of the CDR3 is 14 residues. J gave up 5 bases and V 5 bases, and 5 bases lay outside the gene matches. CDR1 is MRHNA and CDR2 is SNTAGT in the germline V gene.

In its sample, this clonotype was seen a few times. In nucleotides, the CDR3 is TGTGCCAGCAGAACCGGGACAGGCTTACCCTACGAGCAGTACTTC. This translates into CASRTGTGLPYEQYF. The V call is TRBV5-5, the J call TRBJ2-7, with 8 bases fitting TRBD1. This CDR3 spans 15 amino acids. V was pared by 5 bases and J by 2 bases, with 9 bases of the junction left unmatched. The germline V gene encodes CDR1 SGHKS and CDR2 YYEKEE (reference sequence).

This clonotype was counted between two and nine times. This chain connects TRBV6-5 to TRBJ2-6, with D possibly TRBD2 on 5 matching bases. V was cut by 7 bases and J by 0 bases, with 13 bases left in between. CDR1 and CDR2 (germline): MNHEY, SVGAGI. The CDR3 totals 16 residues. For the CDR3, the DNA is TGTGCCAGCACACGAGAGGGAAGCTCTGGGGCCAACGTCCTGACTTTC. This encodes CASTREGSSGANVLTF.

This clonotype has a handful of counts. The CDR3 here is CSARTVAGGPEAFF. The CDR3 coding sequence is TGCAGTGCTAGAACGGTTGCAGGGGGACCTGAAGCTTTCTTT. V gene TRBV20-1 combines with J gene TRBJ1-1; 7 nucleotides line up with TRBD1. The CDR3 length is 14 residues. Germline V gene lookup returns CDR1 DFQATT and CDR2 SNEGSKA (reference sequence). V trimming: 2 bases; J trimming: 6 bases; junction bases outside the gene matches: 9.

In this sample, this clonotype turned up a few times. The chain couples TRBV2 to TRBJ2-1; D is ambiguous. The CDR3 runs to 12 residues. Trimming cost V 3 bases and J 5 bases, with 5 bases left between them. Germline V gene sequence: CDR1 SNHLY, CDR2 FYNNEI. The CDR3 spells CASSEEDNEQFF. The CDR3 DNA reads TGTGCCAGCAGTGAGGAAGACAATGAGCAGTTCTTC.

Ten or more counts support this clonotype. The rearrangement links TRBV12-3 or TRBV12-4 to TRBJ1-6, with D unresolved. The V end was cut by 2 bases, the J end by 8 bases, with 4 bases between. The CDR3 runs to 12 residues. The CDR3 is CASSLTDSPLHF. The DNA of the CDR3 is TGTGCCAGCAGTTTAACGGATTCACCCCTCCACTTT.

The CDR3 DNA reads as TGTGCCAGCAGAAAAAGCGGGGGGCAAGAGACCCAGTACTTC. Translated: CASRKSGGQETQYF. This chain links TRBV7-2 with TRBJ2-5, with 9 bases lining up with TRBD2. The CDR3 consists of 14 residues. Germline CDR1 is SGHTA and CDR2 is FQGNSA. The V and J ends lost 6 bases and 2 bases, in that order; junction bases with no gene match: 4. The full variable domain, its missing parts supplied by reference TRBV7-2 and TRBJ2-5, is GAGVSQSPSNKVTEKGKDVELRCDPISGHTALYWYRQSLGQGLEFLIYFQGNSAPDKSGLPSDRFSAERTGGSVSTLTIQRTQQEDSAVYLCASRKSGGQETQYFGPGTRLLVL.